This entry lists 25 T cell receptor beta chains sequenced from one sample in a study of blood T cell repertoires in COVID-19. Repertoires were generated with immunoSEQ multiplex PCR, while TCRdb's copy carries only in-frame clones and drops some. The repertoire consists of 130,000 or so clones, with more than 80% occurring once and the leading ten covering around 4%. The sample taken for sequencing was peripheral blood. Receptor source: a human donor in a cohort sampled during active COVID-19.

V and J are TRBV9 and TRBJ2-1; the match to TRBD2 covers 9 bases. Germline V CDR1 and CDR2: SGDLS, YYNGEE. The CDR3 totals 18 residues. V shed 4 bases, J shed 4 bases, and the junction held 15 bases outside the gene matches. CDR3 in amino acids: CASSQTPPGLAGYNEQFF. Here the CDR3 DNA reads TGTGCCAGCAGCCAAACCCCACCTGGGCTAGCGGGGTACAATGAGCAGTTCTTC.

This CDR3 is CASSLGLRGGDTDTQYF. CDR3 coding DNA: TGTGCCAGCAGTTTAGGTTTGCGGGGGGGGGACACAGATACGCAGTATTTT. The chain carries TRBV27 and TRBJ2-3; 9 bases are a match to TRBD2. After removal of 2 bases from V and 2 bases from J, the junction contained 8 bases not matched to a gene. This CDR3 comprises 17 residues. CDR1 is MNHEY, CDR2 SMNVEV, per germline (reference sequence).

The genes are TRBV7-9 and TRBJ1-4; TRBD1 aligns across 8 bases. The CDR3 loop spans 13 amino acids. With V trimmed by 5 bases and J by 8 bases, 4 bases remained unmatched. CDR1 SEHNR and CDR2 FQNEAQ come from the germline V gene (reference sequence). The CDR3 spells CASSLTGDEKLFF. CDR3 coding DNA: TGTGCCAGCAGCCTGACAGGGGACGAAAAACTGTTTTTT.

This clone was observed a handful of times. The chain carries TRBV12-3 or TRBV12-4 and TRBJ2-1; TRBD2 is a possible D gene (6 bases). The CDR3 contains 12 residues. With 5 bases removed from V and 10 bases from J, the gap between germline ends came to 12 bases. This CDR3 is CASSPTSPEQFF. As DNA, the CDR3 is TGTGCCAGCAGTCCCACTAGCCCCGAGCAGTTCTTC.

The rearrangement links TRBV30 to TRBJ1-6, with D perhaps TRBD1 (6 bases). V was trimmed by 3 bases and J by 11 bases, leaving 20 bases between them. Germline V gene sequence: CDR1 GTSNPN, CDR2 SVGIG (reference sequence). This CDR3 spans 15 amino acids. This chain's CDR3 is CAWRSTGQGTPPLHF. The CDR3 bases are TGTGCCTGGAGATCTACGGGGCAGGGGACCCCACCCCTCCACTTT.

This clone occurred a few times. J is TRBJ2-1 and V is TRBV4-3; D is undetermined. V gave up 0 bases and J gave up 6 bases, with 9 bases separating them. The CDR3 has 14 residues. Germline V CDR1 and CDR2: LGHNA, YSLEER. The CDR3 reads CASSQEGAVNEQFF. The DNA for the CDR3 is TGCGCCAGCAGCCAAGAAGGAGCAGTCAATGAGCAGTTCTTC.

This rearrangement joins TRBV7-2 to TRBJ2-1, with TRBD1 matching over 9 bases. The junction had 4 bases not matched to a gene; V was cut back by 1 base and J by 9 bases. Germline CDR1 SGHTA, CDR2 FQGNSA. The CDR3 contains 14 residues. The chain's CDR3 is CASSLGTGVSEQFF. CDR3 DNA: TGTGCCAGCAGCTTAGGGACAGGGGTAAGTGAGCAGTTCTTC.

This clone has just a few counts. The V and J genes are TRBV5-4 and TRBJ1-1; weak D call: TRBD1 (6 bases). With 4 bases removed from V and 11 bases from J, the gap between germline ends came to 15 bases. This CDR3 has 12 residues. CDR1 is SGHNT, CDR2 YYREEE, per germline (reference sequence). CDR3 amino acids: CASSARDNKAFF. Written as DNA, the CDR3 is TGTGCCAGCAGCGCCCGGGACAATAAGGCTTTCTTT.

The V gene is TRBV14, the J gene TRBJ2-3; the match to TRBD2 covers 10 bases. Germline CDR1 is SGHDN and CDR2 is FVKESK. Trimming cost V 4 bases and J 8 bases; bases outside gene matches: 9. The CDR3 has 15 amino acids. The chain's CDR3 is CASSPLAGDLSTQYF. The CDR3 region has the DNA TGTGCCAGCAGCCCGCTAGCGGGAGATCTCTCTACGCAGTATTTT.

The chain combines TRBV4-1 with TRBJ2-1, with 8 positions matching TRBD1. Germline assignment: CDR1 MGHRA and CDR2 YSYEKL. J was trimmed by 10 bases and V by 1 base; bases with no gene match: 9. The CDR3 extends over 15 amino acids. CDR3 protein: CASSQVGTGWGEQFF. CDR3 sequence (DNA): TGCGCCAGCAGCCAAGTCGGGACAGGATGGGGGGAGCAGTTCTTC.

This clone has a handful of counts. The chain has TRBV7-9 and TRBJ1-2; 7 bases fit TRBD1. Germline trimming cut 0 bases from V and 4 bases from J; bases unmatched to any gene: 5. The CDR3 runs 15 residues. Germline assignment: CDR1 SEHNR and CDR2 FQNEAQ (reference sequence). The CDR3 DNA sequence: TGTGCCAGCAGCTTAGCCCCCGGGACAGTCTATGGCTACACCTTC. Its protein product is CASSLAPGTVYGYTF.

The chain employs TRBV4-3 and TRBJ1-1, with D perhaps TRBD1 (6 bases). From germline, CDR1 is LGHNA and CDR2 YSLEER. V was pared by 1 base and J by 6 bases, with 15 bases between. The CDR3 runs to 15 residues. The CDR3 sequence: CASSQVTVRGPEAFF. In DNA form, the CDR3 reads TGCGCCAGCAGCCAAGTGACTGTCAGGGGCCCTGAAGCTTTCTTT.

This sequence joins TRBV19 and TRBJ2-7; maybe TRBD1 (5 bases). Germline CDR1 is LNHDA and CDR2 is SQIVND (reference sequence). The CDR3 has 12 amino acids. V was pared by 9 bases and J by 2 bases, with 11 bases between. CDR3 in amino acids: CARGARTYEQYV. The CDR3 nucleotides are TGTGCCAGAGGGGCGCGAACCTACGAGCAGTACGTC.

This clone occurred once. This chain uses TRBV19 with TRBJ1-1; D remains unclear. CDR1 is LNHDA, CDR2 SQIVND, per germline (reference sequence). Trimming removed 1 base at V and 4 bases at J, with 10 bases between. The CDR3 sequence is 14 residues long. Here the CDR3 DNA reads TGTGCCAGTAGTATAGTCGGGGTCGGCACTGAAGCTTTCTTT. Encoded protein: CASSIVGVGTEAFF.

The rearrangement links TRBV14 to TRBJ1-2, with D hard to call. Trimming took 0 bases from V and 4 from J, leaving 12 bases between them. CDR1 is SGHDN and CDR2 is FVKESK in the germline V gene. CDR3 length: 15 amino acids. The CDR3 protein is CASSQDDGVLYGYTF. The CDR3 DNA is TGTGCCAGCAGCCAAGATGATGGAGTCCTCTATGGCTACACCTTC. The complete variable domain, with remaining parts taken from reference TRBV14 and TRBJ1-2, reads EAGVTQFPSHSVIEKGQTVTLRCDPISGHDNLYWYRRVMGKEIKFLLHFVKESKQDESGMPNNRFLAERTGGTYSTLKVQPAELEDSGVYFCASSQDDGVLYGYTFGSGTRLTVV.

This clone was observed once. This chain connects TRBV2 to TRBJ1-6; unclear D gene. The germline gives CDR1 SNHLY, CDR2 FYNNEI. Trimming stripped 3 bases from V and 10 bases from J, with 4 bases between. CDR3 size: 11 residues. The CDR3 coding sequence is TGTGCCAGCAGTGACCAGTCACCCCTCCACTTT. Protein product: CASSDQSPLHF.

The chain links TRBV10-3 to TRBJ2-3, with a weak D call TRBD2 (6 bases). Germline V gene lookup returns CDR1 ENHRY and CDR2 SYGVKD. V was cut by 7 bases and J by 1 base, with 12 bases left in between. CDR3 size: 14 residues. CDR3 in DNA: TGTGCCATCACCACGGGAGCGGGCACAGATACGCAGTATTTT. This encodes CAITTGAGTDTQYF.

This rearrangement joins TRBV6-5 to TRBJ2-1; D is possibly TRBD1 (6 bases). Germline CDR1 MNHEY, CDR2 SVGAGI. With 5 bases removed from V and 1 base from J, the gap between germline ends came to 12 bases. The CDR3 sequence is 15 residues long. This CDR3 is CASSLQGHSYNEQFF. The CDR3 nucleotides read TGTGCCAGCAGTCTACAGGGCCATTCCTACAATGAGCAGTTCTTC.

The chain has TRBV4-3 and TRBJ2-6; TRBD1 might be the D (6 bases). V lost 6 bases and J 0 bases, leaving 15 bases between the germline ends. There are 17 residues in the CDR3. CDR1 and CDR2 from the germline V gene are LGHNA and YSLEER. The CDR3 nucleotides are TGCGCCAGCAGTCTCGGACAGCTTATCTCTGGGGCCAACGTCCTGACTTTC. Amino acids: CASSLGQLISGANVLTF.

This clone appeared once. The chain uses TRBV2 and TRBJ1-1, with D perhaps matching TRBD1 (6 bases). Germline CDR1 is SNHLY and CDR2 is FYNNEI. Trimming cost V 7 bases and J 5 bases, with 11 bases left between them. The CDR3 sequence is 12 residues long. The CDR3 coding sequence is TGTGCCAGCAACAGGGCCGGGACTGAAGCTTTCTTT. Amino acid sequence: CASNRAGTEAFF.

The rearrangement links TRBV24-1 to TRBJ2-3, with D tentatively TRBD2 (6 bases). This CDR3 region has 16 residues. Germline assignment: CDR1 KGHDR and CDR2 SFDVKD. V lost 1 base and J lost 1, with 11 bases in between. In DNA, the CDR3 is TGTGCCACCAGTGATTTTCGGGGGAGCGGCACAGATACGCAGTATTTT. This codes for CATSDFRGSGTDTQYF.

The V and J genes are TRBV11-2 and TRBJ2-2; 8 positions agree with TRBD2. The CDR3 loop spans 15 amino acids. Germline-derived CDR1 and CDR2 are SGHAT and FQNNGV. With 4 bases clipped from V and 3 bases from J, the junction kept 4 bases outside the gene matches. As DNA, the CDR3 is TGTGCCAGCAGCTCTACTAGCGGAGACACCGGGGAGCTGTTTTTT. Translated: CASSSTSGDTGELFF. Drawing the rest from reference TRBV11-2 and TRBJ2-2, the complete variable domain is EAGVAQSPRYKIIEKRQSVAFWCNPISGHATLYWYQQILGQGPKLLIQFQNNGVVDDSQLPKDRFSAERLKGVDSTLKIQPAKLEDSAVYLCASSSTSGDTGELFFGEGSRLTVL.

The J gene is TRBJ1-2, the V gene TRBV18; D uncertain. The CDR3 covers 16 residues. The germline V gene encodes CDR1 KGHSH and CDR2 LQKENI. Trimming stripped 3 bases from V and 3 bases from J, with 17 bases between. CDR3 in amino acids: CASSPGPSRSHYGYTF. DNA of the CDR3: TGTGCCAGCTCACCTGGGCCGTCGCGATCCCACTATGGCTACACCTTC.

This chain joins TRBV30 and TRBJ1-4, with no clear D. From germline, CDR1 is GTSNPN and CDR2 SVGIG (reference sequence). V lost 3 bases, J lost 5 bases, and 10 bases lay in between. The CDR3 runs 13 residues. The DNA of the CDR3 is TGTGCCTGGAGACCGTCTATAAATGAAAAACTGTTTTTT. Translation: CAWRPSINEKLFF.

This rearrangement joins TRBV19 to TRBJ1-2; TRBD1 might be the D (6 bases). The germline V gene has CDR1 LNHDA and CDR2 SQIVND (reference sequence). V lost 5 bases and J lost 1, with 11 bases in between. This CDR3 comprises 14 residues. Written as DNA, the CDR3 is TGTGCCAGTAGTTTGGACAGCCTTAACTATGGCTACACCTTC. Translation gives CASSLDSLNYGYTF.